This entry lists 24 T cell receptor beta chains sequenced from one sample in a study of T cell repertoires in cytomegalovirus infection. Via MiXCR, TCRdb re-called the reads, giving one row per CDR3 protein. The sample lists almost 500,000 distinct CDR3 sequences; approximately 11% were seen once. Sequenced sample: PBMCs. The receptors come from a human donor in good health (CMV status not recorded). Some clones in this sample may be carry-over from other donors' samples.

This clonotype was detected ten times or more. J is TRBJ2-7 and V is TRBV3-1; D gene uncertain. The CDR3 has 15 amino acids. V was clipped by 0 bases and J by 1 base, with 10 bases between them. Per germline, CDR1 LGHDT and CDR2 YNNKEL (reference sequence). CDR3 region: CASSQDSTISYEQYF. The CDR3 DNA reads as TGTGCCAGCAGCCAAGATTCCACTATTTCCTACGAGCAGTACTTC.

In its sample, this clonotype was seen many times. The chain has TRBV7-2 and TRBJ2-1; D uncertain. V was trimmed by 2 bases and J by 10 bases, leaving 12 bases between them. Germline loops: CDR1 SGHTA, CDR2 FQGNSA. The CDR3 extends over 13 amino acids. CDR3 region: CASSLILPTEQFF. The DNA for the CDR3 is TGTGCCAGCAGCTTAATTCTGCCTACGGAGCAGTTCTTC.

This clonotype was counted ten times or more. The rearrangement joins TRBV5-1 to TRBJ2-1; 7 bases align to TRBD2. Trimming at V came to 0 bases and at J to 7 bases, leaving 4 bases not matched to a gene. The V gene's germline CDR1 is SGHRS and CDR2 YFSETQ. The CDR3 length is 14 residues. CDR3 sequence: CASSLDQGGNEQFF. CDR3 in DNA: TGCGCCAGCAGCTTGGATCAGGGAGGGAATGAGCAGTTCTTC. Variable domain in full (rest from reference TRBV5-1 and TRBJ2-1): KAGVTQTPRYLIKTRGQQVTLSCSPISGHRSVSWYQQTPGQGLQFLFEYFSETQRNKGNFPGRFSGRQFSNSRSEMNVSTLELGDSALYLCASSLDQGGNEQFFGPGTRLTVL.

This clonotype was seen a handful of times. The chain has TRBV29-1 and TRBJ2-5; TRBD1 matches 10 bases. There are 14 residues in the CDR3. The J segment lost 4 bases and the V segment lost 4 bases, leaving 6 bases of the junction unmatched. In germline, CDR1 is SQVTM, CDR2 ANQGSEA. For the CDR3, the DNA is TGCAGCGTTGCCCGGGACAGGGGTCGAGAGACCCAGTACTTC. Its protein is CSVARDRGRETQYF.

This clonotype was observed at least ten times. The rearrangement uses TRBV7-6 and TRBJ1-1, with D unresolved. Germline V CDR1 and CDR2: SGHVS, FNYEAQ. This CDR3 has 14 amino acids. Between the trimmed V and J ends, which lost 2 bases and 1 base, there was a span of 8 bases. Here the CDR3 DNA reads TGTGCCAGCAGCTTACTAAGCTCGAACACTGAAGCTTTCTTT. Encoded protein: CASSLLSSNTEAFF.

Ten or more counts support this clonotype. The CDR3 bases are TGTGCCATCAGTGAGTCCCAGCGGGTCAGCTCCTACGAGCAGTACTTC. Its protein is CAISESQRVSSYEQYF. The chain joins TRBV10-3 to TRBJ2-7, with D possibly being TRBD2 (6 bases). Trimming took 0 bases from V and 0 from J, leaving 12 bases between them. The germline V gene has CDR1 ENHRY and CDR2 SYGVKD. The CDR3 extends over 16 amino acids.

This clonotype was observed many times. The chain uses TRBV12-3 or TRBV12-4 and TRBJ1-5; the match to TRBD1 covers 7 bases. This CDR3 spans 15 amino acids. Germline trimming cut 9 bases from V and 3 bases from J; bases unmatched to any gene: 11. CDR3 region: CASSRGQTPNQPQHF. The CDR3 nucleotides are TGTGCCAGTAGCAGGGGACAGACCCCCAATCAGCCCCAGCATTTT.

The V gene is TRBV6-5, the J gene TRBJ2-5; 11 bases match TRBD2. The germline CDR1 and CDR2 sequences are MNHEY and SVGAGI. This CDR3 is built from 20 residues. V trimming: 5 bases; J trimming: 1 base; junction bases outside the gene matches: 18. CDR3 nucleotides: TGTGCCAGCAGTCCCCTTCGACGGGCTAGCGGGGGGTACCTCCAAGAGACCCAGTACTTC. Protein product: CASSPLRRASGGYLQETQYF.

This clonotype was counted at least ten times. The rearrangement links TRBV2 to TRBJ2-3; D gene unclear. V dropped 5 bases and J dropped 4 bases, with 1 base sitting between them. The length of the CDR3 is 10 residues. CDR1 is SNHLY, CDR2 FYNNEI, per germline. CDR3 sequence (DNA): TGTGCCAGCAGTTCAGATACGCAGTATTTT. Protein: CASSSDTQYF.

This clonotype came up many times. J is TRBJ2-7 and V is TRBV15, with 9 nucleotides matching TRBD1. The CDR3 sequence is 17 residues long. CDR1 is LNHNV, CDR2 YYDKDF, per germline (reference sequence). The V gene end was trimmed by 3 bases and the J gene end by 4 bases; junction bases not matched to a gene: 13. The CDR3 reads CATSRGTGNRERYEQYF. The CDR3 nucleotides are TGTGCCACCAGCAGGGGGACAGGGAACCGGGAGAGATACGAGCAGTACTTC.

This clonotype has a count of ten or more. The V gene is TRBV6-2 or TRBV6-3, the J gene TRBJ1-5, with D possibly matching TRBD1 (5 bases). CDR1 and CDR2 from the germline V gene are MNHEY and SVGEGT. Trimming cost V 4 bases and J 7 bases, with 11 bases left between them. The CDR3 covers 13 residues. The CDR3 loop is CASSSGLSQPQHF. In DNA, the CDR3 is TGTGCCAGCAGTTCGGGACTCTCCCAGCCCCAGCATTTT.

This clonotype showed up just a few times. The rearrangement links TRBV3-1 to TRBJ1-4; D possibly corresponds to TRBD1 (5 bases). The germline gives CDR1 LGHDT, CDR2 YNNKEL (reference sequence). Trimming stripped 8 bases from V and 4 bases from J, with 11 bases between. This CDR3 spans 13 amino acids. The CDR3 spells CASAGQGNEKLFF. The CDR3 coding sequence is TGTGCCAGCGCCGGGCAGGGTAATGAAAAACTGTTTTTT. The full variable domain, with the rest looked up from reference TRBV3-1 and TRBJ1-4, is DTAVSQTPKYLVTQMGNDKSIKCEQNLGHDTMYWYKQDSKKFLKIMFSYNNKELIINETVPNRFSPKSPDKAHLNLHINSLELGDSAVYFCASAGQGNEKLFFGSGTQLSVL.

This clonotype was found many times. The rearrangement links TRBV7-3 to TRBJ2-7; D gene uncertain. V was shortened by 0 bases and J by 2 bases, with 8 bases between the two germline ends. This CDR3 has 14 amino acids. The germline CDR1 and CDR2 sequences are SGHTA and FQGTGA. The CDR3 region is CASSLTKGAYEQYF. CDR3 nucleotide sequence: TGTGCCAGCAGCTTAACCAAAGGAGCCTACGAGCAGTACTTC. Drawing the rest from reference TRBV7-3 and TRBJ2-7, the complete variable domain is GAGVSQTPSNKVTEKGKYVELRCDPISGHTALYWYRQSLGQGPEFLIYFQGTGAADDSGLPNDRFFAVRPEGSVSTLKIQRTERGDSAVYLCASSLTKGAYEQYFGPGTRLTVT.

V is TRBV7-9 and J is TRBJ2-2; D may be TRBD1 or TRBD2 (5 bases each). Germline V lookup: CDR1 SEHNR, CDR2 FQNEAQ (reference sequence). The CDR3 spans 15 residues. Trimming removed 7 bases at V and 1 base at J, with 13 bases between. The CDR3 nucleotides read TGTGCCAGCAACCCGGGGACGGGGAACACCGGGGAGCTGTTTTTT. Residues: CASNPGTGNTGELFF. Full variable domain (missing parts from reference TRBV7-9 and TRBJ2-2): DTGVSQNPRHKITKRGQNVTFRCDPISEHNRLYWYRQTLGQGPEFLTYFQNEAQLEKSRLLSDRFSAERPKGSFSTLEIQRTEQGDSAMYLCASNPGTGNTGELFFGEGSRLTVL.

At least ten counts were recorded for this clonotype. V is TRBV27 and J is TRBJ2-3; D might be TRBD2 (6 bases). Germline V CDR1 and CDR2: MNHEY, SMNVEV (reference sequence). The CDR3 has 15 residues. With 4 bases removed from V and 2 bases from J, the gap between germline ends came to 13 bases. Here the CDR3 reads CASSSASDLTDTQYF. The DNA of the CDR3 is TGTGCCAGCAGTTCCGCTAGCGACCTCACAGATACGCAGTATTTT.

The genes are TRBV2 and TRBJ1-1; D might be TRBD1 (5 bases). This CDR3 has 13 residues. CDR1 and CDR2 from the germline V gene are SNHLY and FYNNEI. The V gene lost 6 bases and the J gene lost 7 bases, with 15 bases spanning the gap. This chain's CDR3 is CASRAQGGGEAFF. The CDR3 bases are TGTGCCAGCAGAGCCCAGGGTGGCGGTGAAGCTTTCTTT.

This clonotype was detected ten times or more. The genes are TRBV3-1 and TRBJ2-7, with 9 bases that match TRBD1. With 4 bases clipped from V and 7 bases from J, the junction kept 5 bases outside the gene matches. The CDR3 sequence is 13 residues long. The V gene's germline CDR1 is LGHDT and CDR2 YNNKEL (reference sequence). The DNA for the CDR3 is TGTGCCAGCAGCCGGGACAGGGTGGGTGAGCAGTACTTC. This sequence encodes CASSRDRVGEQYF.

The chain combines TRBV30 with TRBJ1-5; D perhaps matches TRBD1 (5 bases). Looked up from germline, CDR1 is GTSNPN and CDR2 is SVGIG (reference sequence). This CDR3 is 14 amino acids long. V was cut by 0 bases and J by 11 bases, with 17 bases left in between. The CDR3 DNA is TGTGCCTGGAGTGTATCGGGGACCTACAGAGCCCAGCATTTT. Translated: CAWSVSGTYRAQHF.

This chain uses TRBV2 with TRBJ2-5, with TRBD1 matching 7 bases. The V gene end was trimmed by 6 bases and the J gene end by 6 bases; junction bases not matched to a gene: 10. This CDR3 region has 14 residues. The germline CDR1 and CDR2 sequences are SNHLY and FYNNEI. The CDR3 loop is CASRATGERKTQYF. The CDR3 region has the DNA TGTGCCAGCAGGGCAACAGGGGAGCGGAAGACCCAGTACTTC. The full variable domain, its missing parts supplied by reference TRBV2 and TRBJ2-5, is EPEVTQTPSHQVTQMGQEVILRCVPISNHLYFYWYRQILGQKVEFLVSFYNNEISEKSEIFDDQFSVERPDGSNFTLKIRSTKLEDSAMYFCASRATGERKTQYFGPGTRLLVL.

V and J are TRBV27 and TRBJ1-4, with D uncertain. Per the germline V gene, CDR1 is MNHEY and CDR2 is SMNVEV (reference sequence). The length of the CDR3 is 14 residues. V dropped 6 bases and J dropped 7 bases, with 15 bases sitting between them. The CDR3 loop is CASRFRRVGEKLFF. Here the CDR3 DNA reads TGTGCCAGCAGATTTCGGCGGGTGGGTGAAAAACTGTTTTTT.

There are many counts of this clonotype. The chain combines TRBV7-9 with TRBJ2-5; TRBD1 aligns across 9 bases. V was clipped by 2 bases and J by 9 bases; unmatched bases: 10. Germline CDR1 and CDR2: SEHNR and FQNEAQ (reference sequence). CDR3 length: 15 amino acids. The DNA of the CDR3 is TGTGCCAGCAGCTTAAGCGGACAGGGGAGCGGGTCCCAGTACTTC. It specifies CASSLSGQGSGSQYF.

This clonotype was detected ten times or more. V and J are TRBV28 and TRBJ2-1; 8 positions agree with TRBD2. The CDR3 sequence is 14 residues long. Germline V lookup: CDR1 MDHEN, CDR2 SYDVKM. The V and J ends lost 5 bases and 5 bases, in that order; junction bases with no gene match: 5. The CDR3 is CASSPAGANNEQFF. In DNA form, the CDR3 reads TGTGCCAGCAGTCCAGCGGGAGCAAACAATGAGCAGTTCTTC. Together with reference TRBV28 and TRBJ2-1, the CDR3 gives the full variable domain: DVKVTQSSRYLVKRTGEKVFLECVQDMDHENMFWYRQDPGLGLRLIYFSYDVKMKEKGDIPEGYSVSREKKERFSLILESASTNQTSMYLCASSPAGANNEQFFGPGTRLTVL.

This chain joins TRBV7-3 and TRBJ2-7; D possibly uses TRBD1 or TRBD2 (5 bases each). V was cut by 7 bases and J by 2 bases, with 18 bases left in between. CDR1 is SGHTA and CDR2 is FQGTGA in the germline V gene. This CDR3 has 15 amino acids. CDR3 in amino acids: CASNQGTLQTYEQYF. CDR3 nucleotides: TGTGCCAGCAACCAAGGGACCCTCCAAACCTACGAGCAGTACTTC.

This clonotype was counted ten times or more. The J gene is TRBJ2-5, the V gene TRBV7-2; a possible D gene is TRBD2 (5 bases). CDR3 length: 13 amino acids. V dropped 5 bases and J dropped 2 bases, with 9 bases sitting between them. Germline V gene data show CDR1 as SGHTA and CDR2 as FQGNSA. CDR3 region: CASSGPGQETQYF. In DNA form, the CDR3 reads TGTGCCAGCAGCGGACCGGGACAAGAGACCCAGTACTTC.